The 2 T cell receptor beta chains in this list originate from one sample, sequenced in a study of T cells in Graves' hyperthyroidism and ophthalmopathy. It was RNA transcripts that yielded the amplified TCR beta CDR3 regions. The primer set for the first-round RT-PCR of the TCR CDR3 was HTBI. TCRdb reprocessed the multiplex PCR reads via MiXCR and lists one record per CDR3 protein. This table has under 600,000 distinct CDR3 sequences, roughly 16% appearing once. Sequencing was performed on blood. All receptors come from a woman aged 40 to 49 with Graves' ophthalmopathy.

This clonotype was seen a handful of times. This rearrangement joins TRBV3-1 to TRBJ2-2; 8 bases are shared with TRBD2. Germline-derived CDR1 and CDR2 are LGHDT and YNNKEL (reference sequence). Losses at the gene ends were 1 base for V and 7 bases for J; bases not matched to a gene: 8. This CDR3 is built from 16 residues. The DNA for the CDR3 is TGTGCCAGCAGCCAAGTGGGCGGGAGGATAAGCGGGGAGCTGTTTTTT. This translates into CASSQVGGRISGELFF. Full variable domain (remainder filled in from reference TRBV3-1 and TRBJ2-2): DTAVSQTPKYLVTQMGNDKSIKCEQNLGHDTMYWYKQDSKKFLKIMFSYNNKELIINETVPNRFSPKSPDKAHLNLHINSLELGDSAVYFCASSQVGGRISGELFFGEGSRLTVL.

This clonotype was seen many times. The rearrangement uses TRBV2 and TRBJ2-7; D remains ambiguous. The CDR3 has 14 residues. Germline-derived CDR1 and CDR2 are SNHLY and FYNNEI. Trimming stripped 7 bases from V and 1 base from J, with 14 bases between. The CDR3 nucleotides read TGTGCCAGCATCGAAAGGGCCGGATCCTACGAGCAGTACTTC. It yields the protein CASIERAGSYEQYF.